This T cell receptor beta chain emerged from a study of blood T cell repertoires in COVID-19. The CDR3 covers 16 residues. Germline V gives CDR1 LGHDT, CDR2 YNNKEL (reference sequence). Trimming shortened V by 0 bases and J by 0 bases, and 8 bases separated the two germline ends. Sequencing used immunoSEQ multiplex PCR; TCRdb keeps in-frame clones, though not all of them. Counted here are tens of thousands of clones, 85% to 90% occurring once; the ten biggest clones make up roughly 13%. This TCR came from a man in his 70s with active COVID-19. Input material: peripheral blood. The chain employs TRBV3-1 (or the pseudogene TRBV3-2) and TRBJ2-2; D might be TRBD1 (5 bases). This chain's CDR3 is CASSQDPGTNTGELFF. The CDR3 region has the DNA TGTGCCAGCAGCCAAGACCCAGGGACGAACACCGGGGAGCTGTTTTTT.